These T cell receptor beta chains were read from a single sample in a study of blood T cell repertoires in COVID-19. Sequencing was performed with immunoSEQ multiplex PCR; in TCRdb, only in-frame clones are kept and a portion is missing. Of tens of thousands of clones in the sample, approximately 80% were seen once. What was sequenced was peripheral blood. These receptors were taken from a human donor in a cohort sampled during active COVID-19. CDR3s include the opening cysteine and the closing phenylalanine or tryptophan. A D gene is named only where the DNA matches it firmly. For some rows the clone size is stated as once, few or many, or as a class when expanded; others skip it.

d_call j_call v_call clone_size cdr3_aa cdr3_nt
TRBD2 TRBJ2-3 TRBV5-1 - CASSLLTSGGTDTQYF TGCGCCAGCAGCCTGTTGACTAGCGGGGGCACAGATACGCAGTATTTT
- TRBJ1-3 TRBV14 - CASSQDHFSGNTIYF TGTGCCAGCAGCCAAGATCACTTCTCTGGAAACACCATATATTTT
- TRBJ1-4 TRBV5-6 - CASSLVRANEKLFF TGTGCCAGCAGCTTGGTGCGGGCTAATGAAAAACTGTTTTTT
- TRBJ2-7 TRBV5-4 - CASSPQGRVDREQYF TGTGCCAGCAGCCCGCAGGGCAGAGTCGATCGCGAGCAGTACTTC
- TRBJ1-6 TRBV12-3/TRBV12-4 - CASSLKGGSPLHF TGTGCCAGCAGTTTAAAAGGCGGATCACCCCTCCACTTT
- TRBJ1-2 TRBV30 once CAWNGGLGYTF TGTGCCTGGAATGGAGGGCTCGGCTACACCTTC
- TRBJ2-3 TRBV29-1 - CSVVRQGGTDTQYF TGCAGCGTTGTTAGGCAGGGGGGTACAGATACGCAGTATTTT
- TRBJ1-2 TRBV5-1 - CASSSDGQFHGYTF TGCGCCAGCAGCTCGGACGGACAGTTCCATGGCTACACCTTC
- TRBJ2-3 TRBV6-5 - CASSPQGGIGDTQYF TGTGCCAGCAGTCCCCAAGGAGGAATCGGAGATACGCAGTATTTT
- TRBJ1-2 TRBV4-2 few CASSPTFGQSNYGYTF TGTGCCAGCAGCCCTACCTTCGGACAGAGCAACTATGGCTACACCTTC
TRBD2 TRBJ2-7 TRBV28 - CASSSLAGSGAYEQYF TGTGCCAGCAGTTCCCTAGCGGGAAGCGGGGCGTACGAGCAGTACTTC
TRBD1 TRBJ1-5 TRBV6-5 - CATGQGARSQPQHF TGTGCCACGGGACAGGGGGCGAGATCCCAGCCCCAGCATTTT
- TRBJ1-4 TRBV6-1 - CASSEGTSIGGTNEKLFF TGTGCCAGCAGTGAAGGGACCTCCATAGGAGGAACTAATGAAAAACTGTTTTTT
TRBD2 TRBJ2-1 TRBV2 - CASSSTGLVTYNEQFF TGTGCCAGCAGCTCAACGGGACTAGTGACCTACAATGAGCAGTTCTTC
TRBD1 TRBJ1-3 TRBV4-1 - CASSPGQGGNTIYF TGCGCCAGCAGTCCCGGACAGGGAGGAAACACCATATATTTT
TRBD2 TRBJ2-1 TRBV19 - CASSTAGGPEQFF TGTGCCAGTAGTACAGCGGGAGGGCCTGAGCAGTTCTTC
TRBD1 TRBJ1-2 TRBV19 - CAAKQDGGQRRGYTF TGTGCCGCCAAACAGGACGGGGGACAGAGAAGAGGCTACACCTTC
- TRBJ1-6 TRBV9 - CASSVDSSYNSPLHF TGTGCCAGCAGCGTAGACAGCTCCTATAATTCACCCCTCCACTTT
- TRBJ2-1 TRBV18 - CASSPQSQGGGEQFF TGTGCCAGCTCACCACAATCACAGGGCGGAGGTGAGCAGTTCTTC
TRBD1 TRBJ2-2 TRBV7-9 - CASSPRTGGNTGELFF TGTGCCAGCAGCCCAAGGACAGGGGGAAACACCGGGGAGCTGTTTTTT
- TRBJ1-4 TRBV6-6 - CASTRATNEKLFF TGTGCCAGCACCAGGGCAACTAATGAAAAACTGTTTTTT
- TRBJ1-1 TRBV6-5 - CASRTGPRSEAFF TGTGCCAGCAGGACAGGCCCTAGATCTGAAGCTTTCTTT
- TRBJ1-2 TRBV3-1/TRBV3-2 few CASGLRGLANYGYTF TGTGCCAGCGGCCTTCGGGGACTAGCTAACTATGGCTACACCTTC
- TRBJ1-2 TRBV11-1 few CASSLNRNYGYTF TGTGCCAGCAGCTTAAACAGAAACTATGGCTACACCTTC
- TRBJ1-4 TRBV7-2 - CASSLEPGSEKLFF TGTGCCAGCAGCTTAGAACCTGGTAGTGAAAAACTGTTTTTT
- TRBJ1-5 TRBV6-6 - CASSRTDGNQPQHF TGTGCCAGCAGTCGGACAGATGGCAATCAGCCCCAGCATTTT
- TRBJ1-4 TRBV9 - CASSVGTASNEKLFF TGTGCCAGCAGCGTAGGGACAGCAAGTAATGAAAAACTGTTTTTT
TRBD2 TRBJ2-3 TRBV6-5 once CASIWAGGLDTQYF TGTGCCAGCATCTGGGCGGGGGGGCTTGATACGCAGTATTTT
- TRBJ2-2 TRBV18 - CASSPVDLPTGELFF TGTGCCAGCTCACCGGTCGACTTGCCCACCGGGGAGCTGTTTTTT
- TRBJ2-5 TRBV30 - CAWSARETQYF TGTGCCTGGAGCGCCCGGGAGACCCAGTACTTC
- TRBJ2-3 TRBV11-1 - CASSLGLTDTQYF TGTGCCAGCAGCTTAGGACTGACAGATACGCAGTATTTT
- TRBJ1-6 TRBV19 - CASSTQGTHGSPLHF TGTGCCAGTAGTACCCAGGGGACCCATGGTTCACCCCTCCACTTT
- TRBJ2-2 TRBV19 - CASSSQRNTGELFF TGTGCCAGTAGTTCCCAGCGGAACACCGGGGAGCTGTTTTTT
- TRBJ1-6 TRBV10-3 - CAISGAGPLHF TGTGCCATCAGTGGCGCCGGGCCCCTCCACTTT
TRBD1 TRBJ1-1 TRBV7-2 - CASSLAQGAAEAFF TGTGCCAGCAGCTTAGCCCAGGGGGCGGCTGAAGCTTTCTTT
TRBD2 TRBJ2-5 TRBV30 - CAWSPLAGVIQETQYF TGTGCCTGGAGTCCACTAGCGGGAGTGATACAAGAGACCCAGTACTTC
- TRBJ2-5 TRBV28 - CASSLLARGGGIQETQYF TGTGCCAGCAGTTTATTGGCTCGAGGGGGGGGGATCCAAGAGACCCAGTACTTC
- TRBJ2-1 TRBV7-8 - CASSSPTNEQFF TGTGCCAGCAGCTCCCCTACCAATGAGCAGTTCTTC
- TRBJ2-1 TRBV11-3 - CASSLVRDNEQFF TGTGCCAGCAGCTTAGTCAGGGACAATGAGCAGTTCTTC
TRBD2 TRBJ2-3 TRBV5-1 - CASSPGLAGGGGDTQYF TGCGCCAGCAGCCCAGGACTAGCCGGAGGGGGAGGAGATACGCAGTATTTT
TRBD1 TRBJ1-2 TRBV7-2 - CASSAPQGYTF TGTGCCAGCAGCGCGCCACAGGGGTACACCTTC
- TRBJ1-1 TRBV6-5 few CASRRQENTEAFF TGTGCCAGCAGGCGACAGGAGAACACTGAAGCTTTCTTT
TRBD1 TRBJ2-5 TRBV5-1 - CASSLAGIDRALKTQYF TGCGCCAGCAGCCTGGCAGGAATAGACAGGGCGTTGAAGACCCAGTACTTC
- TRBJ1-5 TRBV30 - CAWAPAAYSNQPQHF TGTGCCTGGGCTCCGGCGGCTTATAGCAATCAGCCCCAGCATTTT
- TRBJ1-1 TRBV25-1 - CASRSTQSAFF TGTGCCAGCAGAAGTACCCAGTCGGCTTTCTTT
- TRBJ2-1 TRBV4-3 - CASSQDSSAYNEQFF TGCGCCAGCAGCCAAGATTCTAGCGCCTACAATGAGCAGTTCTTC
- TRBJ2-3 TRBV29-1 - CSVAEDRTDTQYF TGCAGCGTTGCGGAAGACAGAACAGATACGCAGTATTTT
TRBD2 TRBJ2-3 TRBV7-2 few CASSLGGGGREGGTDTQYF TGTGCCAGCAGCTTAGGGGGTGGTGGACGGGAGGGGGGGACAGATACGCAGTATTTT
- TRBJ1-5 TRBV27 few CASSFGWRQPQHF TGTGCCAGCAGTTTCGGGTGGCGACAGCCCCAGCATTTT
TRBD1 TRBJ1-5 TRBV19 - CASTLTGGGQPQHF TGTGCCAGTACCTTGACAGGGGGCGGTCAGCCCCAGCATTTT
TRBD2 TRBJ2-3 TRBV28 - CASRLAGATDTQYF TGTGCCAGTCGACTAGCGGGGGCTACAGATACGCAGTATTTT
TRBD1 TRBJ1-2 TRBV27 once CASSSTGGSFYGYTF TGTGCCAGCAGTTCGACAGGGGGTTCGTTCTATGGCTACACCTTC
TRBD1 TRBJ1-4 TRBV3-1/TRBV3-2 once CASSYSYRGGEKLFF TGTGCCAGCAGCTATAGTTACAGGGGTGGTGAAAAACTGTTTTTT
TRBD1 TRBJ1-5 TRBV6-1 few CASSEGTGGQPQHF TGTGCCAGCAGTGAGGGGACAGGCGGGCAGCCCCAGCATTTT
- TRBJ1-5 TRBV7-8 - CASSLAAGSNQPQHF TGTGCCAGCAGCTTAGCGGCAGGGTCCAATCAGCCCCAGCATTTT
- TRBJ2-5 TRBV7-3 - CASSLLRSSWETQYF TGTGCCAGCAGCTTATTAAGGAGTAGCTGGGAGACCCAGTACTTC
- TRBJ1-1 TRBV5-1 - CASSLQGSNTEAFF TGCGCCAGCAGCTTACAGGGCTCGAACACTGAAGCTTTCTTT
TRBD2 TRBJ2-4 TRBV6-2/TRBV6-3 few CASSRTSGGQNIQYF TGTGCCAGCAGCCGGACTAGCGGGGGACAAAACATTCAGTACTTC
- TRBJ1-1 TRBV27 - CASSFSPRGEAFF TGTGCCAGCAGTTTCAGCCCCAGGGGCGAAGCTTTCTTT